The 32 T cell receptor beta chains presented below share a single source sample, sequenced in a study of blood T cell repertoires in COVID-19. The data were produced by immunoSEQ multiplex PCR, yet TCRdb's version contains in-frame clones alone and is incomplete. The sample yields roughly 310,000 clones, over 75% seen once. Sequences were obtained from peripheral blood. The origin of the receptors is a woman aged 45-60 years with active or convalescent COVID-19.

The CDR3 bases are TGCGCCAGCAGCCAAGATCAGGGTTTTAGTATAACAGATACGCAGTATTTT. Translated, it gives CASSQDQGFSITDTQYF. The chain recombines TRBV4-3 with TRBJ2-3; D possibly corresponds to TRBD1 (5 bases). CDR3 size: 17 residues. Germline assignment: CDR1 LGHNA and CDR2 YSLEER. V was shortened by 0 bases and J by 3 bases, with 16 bases between the two germline ends.

The chain joins TRBV2 to TRBJ1-2, with D tentatively TRBD1 (6 bases). This CDR3 region has 13 residues. Trimming pared 5 bases from V and 7 bases from J, leaving 14 bases between. CDR1 is SNHLY, CDR2 FYNNEI, per germline. CDR3 nucleotide sequence: TGTGCCAGCAGTTGGGGGCAGGAGCGTGGCTACACCTTC. Translating gives CASSWGQERGYTF.

The rearrangement uses TRBV7-9 and TRBJ2-5; unclear D gene. The ends were cut back, 8 bases at V and 2 bases at J, with 12 bases in the middle. The CDR3 runs to 13 residues. Germline CDR1 is SEHNR and CDR2 is FQNEAQ (reference sequence). The CDR3 protein is CASGDPPQETQYF. The CDR3 DNA reads TGTGCCAGCGGAGATCCCCCGCAAGAGACCCAGTACTTC.

A single count supports this clone. The chain combines TRBV18 with TRBJ1-5; D gene unclear. In germline, CDR1 is KGHSH, CDR2 LQKENI. Trimming took off 3 bases at V and 2 bases at J, with 11 bases between the two ends. CDR3 length: 15 residues. CDR3 nucleotide sequence: TGTGCCAGCTCACCGCCAGAACGGGGCAATCAGCCCCAGCATTTT. Translating it yields CASSPPERGNQPQHF.

This chain uses TRBV4-3 with TRBJ2-7; 9 bases line up with TRBD2. CDR1 and CDR2 (germline): LGHNA, YSLEER. CDR3 length: 16 amino acids. V lost 1 base and J lost 2; bases outside the gene matches: 6. Written as DNA, the CDR3 is TGCGCCAGCAGCCAAGGCGTAGCGGGAGTCCCCTACGAGCAGTACTTC. It encodes CASSQGVAGVPYEQYF.

V gene TRBV4-2 combines with J gene TRBJ2-7; perhaps TRBD2 as D (6 bases). This CDR3 region has 15 residues. From germline, CDR1 is LGHNA and CDR2 YNFKEQ. The V end lost 0 bases, the J end lost 0 bases, and 9 bases lay between the germline ends. CDR3 DNA sequence: TGTGCCAGCAGCCAAGAGGAGGGGAGCTCCTACGAGCAGTACTTC. It encodes CASSQEEGSSYEQYF.

The chain couples TRBV7-8 to TRBJ2-7; 8 nucleotides agree with TRBD1. The germline V gene has CDR1 SGHVS and CDR2 FQNEAQ. V trimming: 7 bases; J trimming: 0 bases; junction bases outside the gene matches: 8. The CDR3 runs to 15 residues. CDR3 coding DNA: TGTGCCAGCACCGCCGCAACAGGGGGCTCCTACGAGCAGTACTTC. Its translation: CASTAATGGSYEQYF.

J is TRBJ1-2 and V is TRBV29-1, with D maybe TRBD1 (5 bases). Between the trimmed V and J ends, which lost 5 bases and 3 bases, there was a span of 13 bases. Germline V gene lookup returns CDR1 SQVTM and CDR2 ANQGSEA. The CDR3 totals 13 residues. Here the CDR3 DNA reads TGCAGCGTTTGGGGGGGGAGTGACTATGGCTACACCTTC. As protein: CSVWGGSDYGYTF.

This chain links TRBV5-5 with TRBJ1-2; TRBD1 matches at 7 bases. In germline, CDR1 is SGHKS, CDR2 YYEKEE (reference sequence). CDR3 length: 14 residues. The trim removed 0 bases at V and 5 bases at J, leaving 4 bases unmatched. CDR3 sequence: CASSLGQGVYGYTF. The DNA of the CDR3 is TGTGCCAGCAGCTTGGGACAGGGTGTTTATGGCTACACCTTC.

CDR3 sequence (DNA): TGTGCCAGCAGCCCACAGGGGACAGGGTTTGGCTACACCTTC. It yields the protein CASSPQGTGFGYTF. The genes are TRBV9 and TRBJ1-2; 9 nucleotides align to TRBD1. The junction had 8 bases not matched to a gene; V was cut back by 4 bases and J by 7 bases. Germline assignment: CDR1 SGDLS and CDR2 YYNGEE. This CDR3 spans 14 amino acids.

The chain has TRBV3-1 (or the pseudogene TRBV3-2) and TRBJ1-5; 7 nucleotides match TRBD1. The CDR3 sequence is 13 residues long. The ends lost 4 bases at V and 4 bases at J; junction bases unmatched: 1. The V gene's germline CDR1 is LGHDT and CDR2 YNNKEL (reference sequence). The CDR3 region is CASSPQGNQPQHF. The CDR3 bases are TGTGCCAGCAGCCCACAGGGGAATCAGCCCCAGCATTTT.

The V call is TRBV18, the J call TRBJ2-2; a possible D gene is TRBD1 (6 bases). CDR3 size: 13 residues. Germline V gives CDR1 KGHSH, CDR2 LQKENI. V lost 4 bases, J lost 6 bases, and 9 bases lay in between. CDR3 protein: CASSLQGAGELFF. CDR3 nucleotide sequence: TGTGCCAGCTCACTACAGGGCGCCGGGGAGCTGTTTTTT. Variable domain in full (rest from reference TRBV18 and TRBJ2-2): NAGVMQNPRHLVRRRGQEARLRCSPMKGHSHVYWYRQLPEEGLKFMVYLQKENIIDESGMPKERFSAEFPKEGPSILRIQQVVRGDSAAYFCASSLQGAGELFFGEGSRLTVL.

This chain connects TRBV6-5 to TRBJ1-1; D unresolved. Per germline, CDR1 MNHEY and CDR2 SVGAGI. The CDR3 length is 12 residues. V dropped 8 bases and J dropped 7 bases, with 14 bases sitting between them. The CDR3 DNA reads TGTGCCAGCTCCTACGGACGGGGTGAAGCTTTCTTT. Amino acids: CASSYGRGEAFF.

The V call is TRBV5-4, the J call TRBJ2-1; a weak D match, TRBD1 (6 bases). The ends were cut back, 6 bases at V and 6 bases at J, with 19 bases in the middle. CDR1 and CDR2 from the germline V gene are SGHNT and YYREEE (reference sequence). The CDR3 loop spans 15 amino acids. The CDR3 coding sequence is TGTGCCAGCACCCTCCAGGGGCTTTTGGGCAATGAGCAGTTCTTC. Residues: CASTLQGLLGNEQFF. Supplemented by reference TRBV5-4 and TRBJ2-1, the full variable domain reads ETGVTQSPTHLIKTRGQQVTLRCSSQSGHNTVSWYQQALGQGPQFIFQYYREEENGRGNFPPRFSGLQFPNYSSELNVNALELDDSALYLCASTLQGLLGNEQFFGPGTRLTVL.

The chain is built from TRBV6-1 and TRBJ2-2; perhaps TRBD2 as D (6 bases). V lost 3 bases to trimming and J lost 5 bases, with 16 bases between them. Germline assignment: CDR1 MNHNS and CDR2 SASEGT. CDR3 size: 16 residues. As DNA, the CDR3 is TGTGCCAGCAGTGATCCCGGGGGATACTCGACCGGGGAGCTGTTTTTT. It codes for CASSDPGGYSTGELFF.

The chain uses TRBV6-5 and TRBJ1-1, with 7 bases that match TRBD1. With V trimmed by 0 bases and J by 5 bases, 3 bases remained unmatched. The CDR3 is 14 residues long. CDR1 is MNHEY and CDR2 is SVGAGI in the germline V gene. The CDR3 DNA is TGTGCCAGCAGTTACTCTGCAGGGGGGACTGAAGCTTTCTTT. It yields the protein CASSYSAGGTEAFF.

The J gene is TRBJ2-1, the V gene TRBV4-1; 10 bases line up with TRBD2. V lost 1 base to trimming and J lost 0 bases; unmatched junction nucleotides: 9. The CDR3 extends over 19 amino acids. CDR1 and CDR2 from the germline V gene are MGHRA and YSYEKL. CDR3 nucleotides: TGCGCCAGCAGCCAAGTAATTAGCGGGAGGTTCTTCTCCTACAATGAGCAGTTCTTC. Translating gives CASSQVISGRFFSYNEQFF.

The rearrangement joins TRBV7-9 to TRBJ1-1; 12 positions agree with TRBD1. V lost 3 bases, J lost 10 bases, and 9 bases stayed unmatched. Germline values: CDR1 SEHNR, CDR2 FQNEAQ (reference sequence). This CDR3 has 15 residues. In DNA form, the CDR3 reads TGTGCCAGCAGCTTCCAGGGACAGGGGGCAGTCTCAGCTTTCTTT. Translation gives CASSFQGQGAVSAFF.

V usage is TRBV11-2 and J usage is TRBJ1-1, with no clear D. Germline CDR1 is SGHAT and CDR2 is FQNNGV. The CDR3 spans 12 residues. V gave up 1 base and J gave up 8 bases, with 8 bases separating them. The CDR3 bases are TGTGCCAGCAGCTTAGTAAGGAGAGAAGCTTTCTTT. Translating gives CASSLVRREAFF.

The chain carries TRBV4-2 and TRBJ2-1, with 7 bases lining up with TRBD2. Losses at the gene ends were 4 bases for V and 1 base for J; bases not matched to a gene: 13. This CDR3 has 18 residues. Germline loops: CDR1 LGHNA, CDR2 YNFKEQ. This CDR3 is CASSRAIVAGVSYNEQFF. CDR3 in DNA: TGTGCCAGCAGCCGAGCGATAGTCGCGGGAGTATCCTACAATGAGCAGTTCTTC.

This chain connects TRBV7-3 to TRBJ2-1; 11 bases are a match to TRBD2. The CDR3 is 14 amino acids. CDR1 is SGHTA and CDR2 is FQGTGA in the germline V gene. Trimming cost V 3 bases and J 9 bases; bases outside gene matches: 4. The CDR3 reads CASSLTSGNPEQFF. The CDR3 DNA follows: TGTGCCAGCAGCTTGACTAGCGGGAACCCTGAGCAGTTCTTC.

The V call is TRBV29-1, the J call TRBJ1-1; 7 bases align to TRBD1. Trimming at V came to 5 bases and at J to 1 base, leaving 4 bases not matched to a gene. Germline assignment: CDR1 SQVTM and CDR2 ANQGSEA. This CDR3 region has 13 residues. The CDR3, as DNA: TGCAGCGTTTCCCAGGGGGAGAACACTGAAGCTTTCTTT. It translates to CSVSQGENTEAFF. Variable domain in full (rest from reference TRBV29-1 and TRBJ1-1): SAVISQKPSRDICQRGTSLTIQCQVDSQVTMMFWYRQQPGQSLTLIATANQGSEATYESGFVIDKFPISRPNLTFSTLTVSNMSPEDSSIYLCSVSQGENTEAFFGQGTRLTVV.

V and J are TRBV7-8 and TRBJ1-6; TRBD1 might be the D (6 bases). The ends were cut back, 2 bases at V and 2 bases at J, with 7 bases in the middle. Germline-derived CDR1 and CDR2 are SGHVS and FQNEAQ. The CDR3 is 15 residues long. Written as DNA, the CDR3 is TGTGCCAGCAGCTTAAGGGGGACCTATAATTCACCCCTCCACTTT. It is translated as CASSLRGTYNSPLHF.

This clone showed up just a few times. The chain joins TRBV6-2 or TRBV6-3 to TRBJ1-1; 8 nucleotides line up with TRBD1. After removal of 1 base from V and 7 bases from J, the junction contained 5 bases not matched to a gene. The CDR3 covers 14 residues. The V gene's germline CDR1 is MNHEY and CDR2 SVGEGT. CDR3 coding DNA: TGTGCCAGCAGTTACTTGACAGGGGTTGTTGAAGCTTTCTTT. Translation: CASSYLTGVVEAFF.

V gene TRBV18 combines with J gene TRBJ2-7; 7 positions agree with TRBD1. Germline V gene data show CDR1 as KGHSH and CDR2 as LQKENI. The CDR3 sequence is 14 residues long. After removal of 6 bases from V and 6 bases from J, the junction contained 11 bases not matched to a gene. The CDR3 sequence: CASSDMGQGVEQYF. The CDR3 bases are TGTGCCAGCTCGGACATGGGGCAGGGGGTCGAGCAGTACTTC.

Here the CDR3 reads CASPPAGRGAYTLIIPLTDTQYF. CDR3 in DNA: TGTGCCAGCCCCCCCGCGGGAAGGGGCGCGTACACCCTTATCATACCCCTCACAGATACGCAGTATTTT. The chain links TRBV3-1 (or the pseudogene TRBV3-2) to TRBJ2-3; tentative D call: TRBD2 (6 bases). Germline V gene data show CDR1 as LGHDT and CDR2 as YNNKEL (reference sequence). V was pared by 8 bases and J by 2 bases, with 41 bases between. The CDR3 extends over 23 amino acids.

The gene calls are TRBV19 and TRBJ2-4, with 12 positions matching TRBD1. The length of the CDR3 is 17 residues. Germline values: CDR1 LNHDA, CDR2 SQIVND (reference sequence). J lost 0 bases, V lost 1 base, and 1 base had no gene match. CDR3: CASSIGGQGAAKNIQYF. The CDR3 DNA reads TGTGCCAGTAGTATAGGGGGACAGGGGGCAGCCAAAAACATTCAGTACTTC.

V usage is TRBV6-5 and J usage is TRBJ2-7, with 13 bases lining up with TRBD2. Germline V CDR1 and CDR2: MNHEY, SVGAGI. This CDR3 contains 16 residues. J was trimmed by 4 bases and V by 0 bases; bases with no gene match: 3. The CDR3: CASSYSGTSGAYEQYF. CDR3 DNA: TGTGCCAGCAGTTACTCCGGGACTAGCGGGGCATACGAGCAGTACTTC.

This clone showed up many times. This chain connects TRBV19 to TRBJ1-1; 8 nucleotides line up with TRBD1. V lost 5 bases, J lost 10 bases, and 12 bases stayed unmatched. Germline CDR1 and CDR2: LNHDA and SQIVND (reference sequence). The CDR3 has 14 amino acids. The CDR3 reads CASSSGTGPTRAFF. The CDR3 DNA is TGTGCCAGTAGTTCCGGGACAGGCCCCACCCGAGCTTTCTTT.

The chain joins TRBV9 to TRBJ2-5; a weak D match, TRBD2 (6 bases). The germline V and J ends were trimmed by 2 bases and 4 bases, with 12 bases remaining between them. This CDR3 spans 14 amino acids. CDR1 and CDR2 from the germline V gene are SGDLS and YYNGEE. CDR3 nucleotide sequence: TGTGCCAGCAGCGTTGGGGGGAGAGTAGAGACCCAGTACTTC. It specifies CASSVGGRVETQYF.

V usage is TRBV7-8 and J usage is TRBJ2-1; TRBD1 aligns across 7 bases. The CDR3 runs 14 residues. Germline V gene data show CDR1 as SGHVS and CDR2 as FQNEAQ. V shed 7 bases, J shed 5 bases, and the junction held 8 bases outside the gene matches. CDR3 loop: CASKLGTANNEQFF. CDR3 DNA: TGTGCCAGCAAGTTAGGGACAGCCAACAATGAGCAGTTCTTC.

V and J are TRBV6-2 or TRBV6-3 and TRBJ2-1, with 8 nucleotides matching TRBD2. This CDR3 has 13 residues. V lost 5 bases and J lost 8; bases outside the gene matches: 5. CDR1 is MNHEY, CDR2 SVGEGT, per germline. CDR3 nucleotides: TGTGCCAGCAGTGTCCCTAGCGGGTATGAGCAGTTCTTC. This codes for CASSVPSGYEQFF.